This section outlines one T cell receptor beta chain sequence together with its context. Its cognate antigen is unknown. The data were obtained in a study of cytomegalovirus exposure and HLA in healthy donors. Overall study context: T cells numbering around 170 million yielded 95 million to 140 million unique TCR beta sequences in an earlier analysis. Early released data comprised about 84 million unique TCRs from HLA-typed donors. Overall study results and limits: Highly shared variants forming one cluster were likely a sequencing artifact.

Amplification used 60 Vbeta primers and 13 Jbeta primers. TCRdb's copy holds only in-frame clones and misses some; the assay was immunoSEQ multiplex PCR. The repertoire holds about 200,000 clones, around 80% seen once, with 1.7% in the top ten. The sequence derives from a man between 50 and 59 years old in good health and CMV-seronegative. Specimen: PBMCs.

CDR3 sequence reads: CAWSLNSQETQYF. The CDR3 DNA reads as TGTGCCTGGAGTCTCAACAGCCAAGAGACCCAGTACTTC. This chain connects TRBV30 to TRBJ2-5, with D unresolved. The CDR3 has 13 residues. The ends were cut back, 2 bases at V and 1 base at J, with 8 bases in the middle. Per the germline V gene, CDR1 is GTSNPN and CDR2 is SVGIG (reference sequence).